The following is a TCR beta chain sequence with its context. No cognate antigen has been identified for it. No base quality values were provided; no much bigger clone lies one nucleotide off. The sample is drawn from a study of OX40 agonist ivuxolimab in advanced cancers. Background for the entire study: The costimulatory receptor OX40 (CD134) was targeted by ivuxolimab, a fully human IgG2 agonistic monoclonal antibody. Intravenous ivuxolimab was administered to patients every 2 weeks at six dose levels: 0.01, 0.1, 0.3, 1.5, 3 and 10 mg/kg. Of the roughly 50 dose-escalation patients, hepatocellular carcinoma was present in roughly 19, melanoma in approximately 15, renal cell carcinoma in 9 and head and neck cancer in 9. The dose-escalation cohort was over 70% male with a mean age of around 64 years, ranging from 23 to 79. Patients were allowed to have had prior anti-PD-1, anti-PD-L1 or anti-CTLA-4 therapy, and around 40% of the dose-escalation patients had previously received checkpoint inhibitors. Three dose-escalation patients achieved partial responses, one with hepatocellular carcinoma and two with cutaneous melanoma. The purpose of peripheral TCRbeta sequencing was to test whether ivuxolimab changed TCR sequence diversity and led to clonal T-cell expansion. The paper describes the monotherapy dose-escalation part (N = 52 patients) of the phase I trial of ivuxolimab.

The study at large found these results: Partial responders in the 0.1-3.0 mg/kg groups had among the lowest normalized peripheral clonal expansion, especially among CD8+ T cells. The antigen specificity of the clonally expanded peripheral T cells was not determined. Clonal expansion of both CD4+ and CD8+ blood T cells was observed from baseline to week 6 at doses 0.1 to 3.0 mg/kg. Low levels of normalized T-cell clonal expansion were also seen in some patients who did not respond. After ivuxolimab, expanded clones were on average more numerous among CD8+ T cells than among CD4+ T cells.

Genomic DNA was extracted from sorted cells for sequencing of the TCRbeta CDR3 region. TCRbeta CDR3 regions were sequenced using the immunoSEQ Assay. This immuneACCESS table, as held by TCRdb, lists in-frame sequences with V and J called but not all clones. Of the missing ones, under half trace to an unresolved V gene in checked studies; the others have no known cause. A total of approximately 66,000 clones appear in this sample, around 86% of them only once. The ten largest clones take up under 0.75% of the sample. Trimming costs V 5 bases and J 1 base, and their ends lie 14 bases apart. Its CDR3 holds 15 amino acids, cysteine through phenylalanine. Here the CDR3 DNA is all that survives: 45 bases in frame from base 1. From the germline V gene, CDR1 is MDHEN and CDR2 is SYDVKM. Patients with a history of autoimmune disease or receiving systemic immunosuppression were excluded from the trial. Peripheral blood for TCR sequencing was drawn from every dose cohort at baseline, at cycle 4 day 1 and at cycle 7 day 1. The samples were drawn from a first-in-human, open-label, multicenter phase I dose-escalation trial of ivuxolimab. Adults with locally advanced or metastatic melanoma, renal cell carcinoma, hepatocellular carcinoma or head and neck squamous cell carcinoma were enrolled in the trial. Before TCR sequencing, CD4+ T cells and CD8+ T cells from peripheral blood were sorted into separate populations.

This specimen was CD4+ or CD8+ T cells sorted from blood, taken in a trial of the OX40 agonist ivuxolimab. The TCR comes from an adult with an advanced solid tumor such as melanoma, head and neck, liver or kidney cancer. The V gene is TRBV28 and the J gene is TRBJ1-2, with TRBD1 perhaps the D gene, on 6 matching bases. The CDR3 protein is CASSTRDNINYGYTF. The nucleotides read TGTGCCAGCAGTACAAGGGACAACATTAACTATGGCTACACCTTC.